This TCR beta chain was identified during a study of cytomegalovirus exposure and HLA in healthy donors. Donors had nominal health at sampling but likely had unrecorded immune exposures. Study results and caveats: A missense DCLRE1C variant was associated with V- and J-gene trimming of TCR beta chains in a later analysis, and an independent cohort replicated the association. Rarity marked most TCR sequences, yet some public TCRs occurred in many donors.

PCR primers comprised 60 Vbeta and 13 Jbeta primers. Method: immunoSEQ multiplex PCR; TCRdb's copy keeps in-frame clones and lacks some. The sample records about 100,000 clones, more than 65% being singletons. As concerns this clone: Its antigen is unknown.

Germline V gives CDR1 GTSNPN, CDR2 SVGIG (reference sequence). The CDR3 has 15 residues. Germline trimming cut 5 bases from V and 1 base from J; bases unmatched to any gene: 7. This chain links TRBV30 with TRBJ2-3, with TRBD2 identical over 9 bases. The clonotype was recovered from a woman aged 45-60 years in good health and CMV-seropositive. Sample: PBMCs. The DNA for the CDR3 is TGTGCCTGGGCCTCAGGCGGGGGGGGCACAGATACGCAGTATTTT. It codes for CAWASGGGGTDTQYF. The variable domain in full, with the rest retrieved from reference TRBV30 and TRBJ2-3, is SQTIHQWPATLVQPVGSPLSLECTVEGTSNPNLYWYRQAAGRGLQLLFYSVGIGQISSEVPQNLSASRPQDRQFILSSKKLLLSDSGFYLCAWASGGGGTDTQYFGPGTRLTVL.